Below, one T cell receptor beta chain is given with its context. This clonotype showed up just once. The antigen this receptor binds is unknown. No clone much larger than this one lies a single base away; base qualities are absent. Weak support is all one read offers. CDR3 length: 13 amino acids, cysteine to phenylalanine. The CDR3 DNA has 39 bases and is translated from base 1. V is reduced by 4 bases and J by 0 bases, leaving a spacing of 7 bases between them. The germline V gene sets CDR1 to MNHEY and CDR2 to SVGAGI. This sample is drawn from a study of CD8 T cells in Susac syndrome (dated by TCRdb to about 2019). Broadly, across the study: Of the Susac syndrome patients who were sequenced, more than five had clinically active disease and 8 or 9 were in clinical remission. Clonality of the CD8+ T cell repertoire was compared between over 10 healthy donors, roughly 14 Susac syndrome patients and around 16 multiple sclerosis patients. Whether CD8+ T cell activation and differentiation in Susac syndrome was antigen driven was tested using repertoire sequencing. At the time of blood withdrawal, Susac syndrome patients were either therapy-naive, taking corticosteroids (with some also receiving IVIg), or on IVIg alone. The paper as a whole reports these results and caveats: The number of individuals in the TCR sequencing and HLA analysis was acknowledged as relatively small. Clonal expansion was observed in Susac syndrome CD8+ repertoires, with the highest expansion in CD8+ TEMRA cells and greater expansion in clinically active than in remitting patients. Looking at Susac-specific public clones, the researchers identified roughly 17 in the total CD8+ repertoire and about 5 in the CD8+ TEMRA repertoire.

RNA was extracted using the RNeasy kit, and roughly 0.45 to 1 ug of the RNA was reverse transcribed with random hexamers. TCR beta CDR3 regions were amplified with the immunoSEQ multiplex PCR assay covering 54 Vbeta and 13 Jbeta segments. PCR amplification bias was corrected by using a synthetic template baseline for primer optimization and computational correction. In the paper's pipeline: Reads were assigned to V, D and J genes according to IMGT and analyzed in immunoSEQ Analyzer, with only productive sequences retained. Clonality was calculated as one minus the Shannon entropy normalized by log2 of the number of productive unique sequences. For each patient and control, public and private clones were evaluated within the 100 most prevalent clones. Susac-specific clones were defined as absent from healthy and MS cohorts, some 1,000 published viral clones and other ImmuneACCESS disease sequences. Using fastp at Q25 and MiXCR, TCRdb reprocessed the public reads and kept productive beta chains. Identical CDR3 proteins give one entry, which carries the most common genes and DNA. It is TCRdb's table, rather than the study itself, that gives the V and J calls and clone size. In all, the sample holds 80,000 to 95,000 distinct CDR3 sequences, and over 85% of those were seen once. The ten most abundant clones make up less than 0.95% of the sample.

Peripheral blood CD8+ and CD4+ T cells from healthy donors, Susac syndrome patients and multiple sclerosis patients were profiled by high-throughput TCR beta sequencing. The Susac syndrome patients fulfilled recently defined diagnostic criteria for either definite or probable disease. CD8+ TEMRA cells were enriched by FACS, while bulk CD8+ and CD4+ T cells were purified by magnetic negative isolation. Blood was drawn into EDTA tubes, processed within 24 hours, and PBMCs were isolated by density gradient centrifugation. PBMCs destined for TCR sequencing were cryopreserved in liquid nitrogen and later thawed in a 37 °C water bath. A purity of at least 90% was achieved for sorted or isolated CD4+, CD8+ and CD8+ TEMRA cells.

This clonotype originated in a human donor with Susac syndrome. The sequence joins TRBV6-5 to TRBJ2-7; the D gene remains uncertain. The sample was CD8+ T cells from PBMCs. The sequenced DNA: TGTGCCAGCAGTTGGCGGTCCTCCTACGAGCAGTACTTC. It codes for CASSWRSSYEQYF.